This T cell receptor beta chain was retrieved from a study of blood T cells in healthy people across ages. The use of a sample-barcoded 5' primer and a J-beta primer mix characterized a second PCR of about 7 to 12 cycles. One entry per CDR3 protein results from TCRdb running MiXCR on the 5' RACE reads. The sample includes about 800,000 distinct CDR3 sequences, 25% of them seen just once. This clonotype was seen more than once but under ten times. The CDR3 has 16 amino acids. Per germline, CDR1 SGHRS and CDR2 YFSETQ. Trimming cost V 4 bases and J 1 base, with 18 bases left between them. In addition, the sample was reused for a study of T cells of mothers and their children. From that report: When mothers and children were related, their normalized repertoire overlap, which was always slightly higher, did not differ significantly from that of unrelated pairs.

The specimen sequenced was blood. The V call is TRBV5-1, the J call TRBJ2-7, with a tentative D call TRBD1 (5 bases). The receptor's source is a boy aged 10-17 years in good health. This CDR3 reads CASSPGPGAASYEQYF. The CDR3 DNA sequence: TGCGCCAGCAGCCCAGGGCCTGGGGCGGCTTCCTACGAGCAGTACTTC.